This T cell receptor (beta chain) emerged from a study of type 1 regulatory T cells. This clonotype has just a few counts. Antigen: not known. The junction had 9 bases not matched to a gene; V was cut back by 8 bases and J by 0 bases. CDR1 is MDHEN, CDR2 SYDVKM, per germline. This CDR3 is built from 15 residues. TCRdb re-derived calls from the reads in MiXCR, one entry per CDR3 protein. Among tens of thousands of distinct CDR3 sequences, about 45% were seen once, and the ten largest hold roughly 5.2%. The sequencing sample was made of cultured T cells, either the whole culture or a sorted T cell fraction (not recorded which). This receptor was taken from a human donor in good health. This chain joins TRBV28 and TRBJ1-1; 7 nucleotides align to TRBD1. CDR3 amino acids: CASPGTDNMNTEAFF. Here the CDR3 DNA reads TGTGCCAGCCCCGGGACAGATAACATGAACACTGAAGCTTTCTTT.